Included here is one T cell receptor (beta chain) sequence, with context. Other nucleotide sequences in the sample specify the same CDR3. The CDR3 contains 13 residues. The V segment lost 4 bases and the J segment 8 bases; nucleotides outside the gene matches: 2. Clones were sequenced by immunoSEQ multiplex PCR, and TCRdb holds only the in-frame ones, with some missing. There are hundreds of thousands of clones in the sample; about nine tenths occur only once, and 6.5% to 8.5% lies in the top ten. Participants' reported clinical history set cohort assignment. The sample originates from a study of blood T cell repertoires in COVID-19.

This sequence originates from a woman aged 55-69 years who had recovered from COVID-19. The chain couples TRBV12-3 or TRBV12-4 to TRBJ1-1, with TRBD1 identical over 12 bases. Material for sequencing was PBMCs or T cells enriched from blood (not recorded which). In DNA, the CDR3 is TGTGCCAGCAGTTCGGGACAGGGGGCAGAAGCTTTCTTT. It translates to CASSSGQGAEAFF.